This entry describes one TCR beta chain. Original methodology: Amplification with reference gene primers provided the estimates of nucleated cell counts. The data were produced by immunoSEQ multiplex PCR, yet TCRdb's version contains in-frame clones alone and is incomplete. The V and J calls and the clone size are those of that table, but D and trimming were determined from the DNA. This sample has fewer than 300,000 clones, with roughly 85% found just once. This record belongs to a study of blood T cell repertoires in COVID-19. The wider study: Italy, Spain and the United States were the sources of the convalescent and acute COVID-19 samples. T cells, B-cell-depleted T cells, or PBMCs supplied cDNA or gDNA.

Material: peripheral blood. This clonotype was obtained from a woman in her late teens or twenties with acute or convalescent COVID-19.

Written as DNA, the CDR3 is TGTGCCAGCAGCCCGACTAGCGGGTTGGGCAATGAGCAGTTCTTC. It is translated as CASSPTSGLGNEQFF. The chain joins TRBV7-3 to TRBJ2-1; 10 bases are a match to TRBD2. Germline values: CDR1 SGHTA, CDR2 FQGTGA. V was clipped by 5 bases and J by 6 bases; unmatched bases: 7. The CDR3 sequence is 15 residues long.